These 21 T cell receptor beta chains originate from one sample sequenced in a study of blood T cell repertoires in COVID-19. TCRdb keeps only in-frame clones here, not all; method: immunoSEQ multiplex PCR. The sample holds 300,000 or so clones, over 85% seen once. The source material was PBMCs or T cells enriched from blood (not recorded which). All receptors derive from a man in his fifties or sixties who had recovered from COVID-19.

This clone was seen a single time. The genes are TRBV25-1 and TRBJ2-1, with a tentative D call TRBD1 (6 bases). The V end lost 4 bases, the J end lost 7 bases, and 8 bases lay between the germline ends. The CDR3 has 12 residues. The germline V gene encodes CDR1 MGHDK and CDR2 SYGVNS. The CDR3 nucleotides read TGTGCCAGCAGTGGAACAGGGAATGAGCAGTTCTTC. Encoded protein: CASSGTGNEQFF.

The V and J genes are TRBV2 and TRBJ1-6; 8 bases align to TRBD1. Germline CDR1 SNHLY, CDR2 FYNNEI. V trimming: 7 bases; J trimming: 7 bases; junction bases outside the gene matches: 9. This CDR3 is 15 amino acids long. The CDR3 loop reads CASIGGTGINSPLHF. The CDR3 DNA reads as TGTGCCAGCATAGGCGGGACAGGCATAAATTCACCCCTCCACTTT.

Concerning this clone: The junction and the germline gene differ at one end; a read error may be behind it. The CDR3 region is CASSSGLAEPYKQYF. CDR3 DNA sequence: TGTGCCAGCAGCTCGGGACTAGCGGAACCCTACAAGCAGTACTTC. This chain uses TRBV9 with TRBJ2-7, with 11 bases identical to TRBD2. The CDR3 totals 15 residues. Germline V CDR1 and CDR2: SGDLS, YYNGEE.

V is TRBV6-5 and J is TRBJ2-2; D not resolved. The germline gives CDR1 MNHEY, CDR2 SVGAGI. The CDR3 covers 14 residues. Between the trimmed V and J ends, which lost 8 bases and 4 bases, there was a span of 14 bases. The CDR3 is CASSRQEITGELFF. The CDR3 bases are TGTGCCAGCTCCAGGCAGGAAATCACCGGGGAGCTGTTTTTT.

The genes are TRBV5-4 and TRBJ2-5; 12 nucleotides align to TRBD2. Losses at the gene ends were 3 bases for V and 4 bases for J; bases not matched to a gene: 4. Germline CDR1 is SGHNT and CDR2 is YYREEE (reference sequence). CDR3 size: 15 residues. The DNA for the CDR3 is TGTGCCAGCAGCTCTAGCGGGGGGGAGGTAGAGACCCAGTACTTC. Its protein is CASSSSGGEVETQYF.

The gene calls are TRBV5-1 and TRBJ1-6; TRBD1 matches 8 bases. Germline assignment: CDR1 SGHRS and CDR2 YFSETQ. This CDR3 has 14 residues. Trimming took 5 bases from V and 6 from J; bases not matched to a gene: 4. CDR3 in DNA: TGCGCCAGCAGTGTGGGGACAGGTAATTCACCCCTCCACTTT. This gives the protein CASSVGTGNSPLHF.

The chain joins TRBV28 to TRBJ2-6, with 7 bases identical to TRBD2. Germline CDR1 reads MDHEN; CDR2 reads SYDVKM. The CDR3 length is 16 residues. V was clipped by 7 bases and J by 4 bases; unmatched bases: 10. The CDR3 DNA reads TGTGCCAGCATCAATGGGGGGGGAACAGGGGCCAACGTCCTGACTTTC. Translating it yields CASINGGGTGANVLTF.

J is TRBJ1-1 and V is TRBV3-1 (or the pseudogene TRBV3-2); a weak D match, TRBD1 (5 bases). The CDR3 spans 15 residues. The germline gives CDR1 LGHDT, CDR2 YNNKEL (reference sequence). Trimming stripped 8 bases from V and 1 base from J, with 17 bases between. The CDR3 is CASVPTGVENTEAFF. The CDR3 DNA is TGTGCCAGCGTCCCGACGGGGGTCGAGAACACTGAAGCTTTCTTT.

This rearrangement joins TRBV28 to TRBJ2-1; 8 nucleotides align to TRBD2. This CDR3 has 12 amino acids. From germline, CDR1 is MDHEN and CDR2 SYDVKM. V was clipped by 5 bases and J by 10 bases; unmatched bases: 4. CDR3: CASSPPSGEQFF. CDR3 nucleotides: TGTGCCAGCAGTCCGCCTAGCGGGGAGCAGTTCTTC.

This clone showed up just once. The V and J genes are TRBV19 and TRBJ1-5, with D perhaps TRBD1 (5 bases). This CDR3 has 15 residues. V lost 2 bases and J lost 7, with 15 bases in between. Per the germline V gene, CDR1 is LNHDA and CDR2 is SQIVND (reference sequence). CDR3 in DNA: TGTGCCAGTAGTATATCAGGGTTATCAAACCAGCCCCAGCATTTT. This codes for CASSISGLSNQPQHF.

This chain joins TRBV6-5 and TRBJ2-7; D is uncertain. This CDR3 is built from 14 residues. Per the germline V gene, CDR1 is MNHEY and CDR2 is SVGAGI. The V and J ends lost 0 bases and 2 bases respectively, with 8 bases between them. The CDR3 sequence: CASSYSAGAYEQYF. The CDR3 coding sequence is TGTGCCAGCAGTTACTCGGCCGGAGCCTACGAGCAGTACTTC.

This rearrangement joins TRBV19 to TRBJ2-5, with D possibly being TRBD2 (5 bases). Trimming took off 1 base at V and 4 bases at J, with 7 bases between the two ends. The CDR3 is 13 amino acids. Germline assignment: CDR1 LNHDA and CDR2 SQIVND (reference sequence). In DNA, the CDR3 is TGTGCCAGTAGTATAGGAGGGAGAGAGACCCAGTACTTC. As protein: CASSIGGRETQYF.

This chain uses TRBV27 with TRBJ2-1; maybe TRBD2 (5 bases). Germline assignment: CDR1 MNHEY and CDR2 SMNVEV (reference sequence). V was trimmed by 5 bases and J by 3 bases, leaving 23 bases between them. The CDR3 contains 18 residues. The CDR3 nucleotides read TGTGCCAGCAGTCCCCTCCGGTTGAGCGGCGAACACTACAATGAGCAGTTCTTC. As protein: CASSPLRLSGEHYNEQFF.

This chain links TRBV5-8 with TRBJ1-1; D not resolved. The CDR3 covers 14 residues. Germline V lookup: CDR1 SGHTS, CDR2 YDEGEE. V lost 4 bases and J lost 4, with 14 bases in between. CDR3 protein: CASSRAPRATEAFF. The CDR3 bases are TGTGCCAGCAGCCGGGCCCCGAGGGCCACTGAAGCTTTCTTT.

This clone was recorded once. The rearrangement joins TRBV14 to TRBJ2-1; possibly TRBD1 for D (6 bases). CDR1 is SGHDN, CDR2 FVKESK, per germline. Trimming took off 4 bases at V and 1 base at J, with 11 bases between the two ends. This CDR3 spans 15 amino acids. CDR3 sequence reads: CASSPGQFSYNEQFF. CDR3 coding DNA: TGTGCCAGCAGCCCTGGACAGTTTTCCTACAATGAGCAGTTCTTC.

This rearrangement joins TRBV6-1 to TRBJ2-3; 9 bases are shared with TRBD2. V was pared by 0 bases and J by 3 bases, with 10 bases of the junction left unmatched. The germline gives CDR1 MNHNS, CDR2 SASEGT. The CDR3 is 18 amino acids. The CDR3 DNA follows: TGTGCCAGCAGTGAAGCGAATTTTCGCGGGGGGGCAACAGATACGCAGTATTTT. Translating it yields CASSEANFRGGATDTQYF.

V gene TRBV2 combines with J gene TRBJ1-2; D may be TRBD1 (6 bases). Per germline, CDR1 SNHLY and CDR2 FYNNEI. This CDR3 has 14 amino acids. Trimming removed 0 bases from V and 2 bases from J, with 7 bases in between. The CDR3 DNA is TGTGCCAGCAGTGAAGCCCAGGGGAACTATGGCTACACCTTC. Its protein is CASSEAQGNYGYTF. The full variable domain, in which reference TRBV2 and TRBJ1-2 provide the parts outside the CDR3, is EPEVTQTPSHQVTQMGQEVILRCVPISNHLYFYWYRQILGQKVEFLVSFYNNEISEKSEIFDDQFSVERPDGSNFTLKIRSTKLEDSAMYFCASSEAQGNYGYTFGSGTRLTVV.

The J gene is TRBJ2-7, the V gene TRBV23-1; TRBD1 is a possible D gene (6 bases). TRBV23-1 is marked as an open reading frame, function uncertain. Trimming took off 7 bases at V and 3 bases at J, with 16 bases between the two ends. The CDR3 covers 14 residues. The CDR3 loop reads CASIATETGYEQYF. The CDR3 DNA is TGCGCCAGCATAGCGACCGAGACAGGCTACGAGCAGTACTTC.

This chain connects TRBV6-5 to TRBJ2-5; possibly TRBD1 for D (6 bases). The CDR3 runs to 15 residues. Between the trimmed V and J ends, which lost 0 bases and 5 bases, there was a span of 13 bases. Germline CDR1 is MNHEY and CDR2 is SVGAGI. CDR3 bases: TGTGCCAGCAGTTACTCGTCCAGGGGTCAGGAGACCCAGTACTTC. This gives the protein CASSYSSRGQETQYF.

The CDR3 region has the DNA TGTGCCAGCTCACCGCCCTGGGACAGGGGTCCCCACACCGGGGAGCTGTTTTTT. This sequence encodes CASSPPWDRGPHTGELFF. The rearrangement joins TRBV18 to TRBJ2-2, with 10 bases matching TRBD1. Germline CDR1 reads KGHSH; CDR2 reads LQKENI. V dropped 3 bases and J dropped 3; count of bases not matched to a gene: 10. The CDR3 runs 18 residues.

This chain links TRBV7-8 with TRBJ2-1, with D tentatively TRBD1 (6 bases). CDR1 and CDR2 (germline): SGHVS, FQNEAQ. This CDR3 has 15 amino acids. V shed 1 base and J shed 9 bases, with 16 bases lying between them. CDR3 DNA: TGTGCCAGCAGCTTAGTTGGACAGAGAACTTCTGAGCAGTTCTTC. This gives the protein CASSLVGQRTSEQFF.